This T cell receptor (beta chain) derives from a study of T cell clones after liver transplantation. In the study overall: HCV positivity affected three of eight recipients; the rest lacked autoimmune or viral indications.

Only in-frame clones appear in the TCRdb table, and some are missing; sequencing was by immunoSEQ multiplex PCR. The table has about 72,000 clones, roughly nine tenths seen once; the top ten hold 2.7%. This clone is a singleton in its sample. Antigen specificity is unknown. Study results and caveats: Donor-reactive sequences fell more than third party-reactive ones, suggesting partial deletion. Low donor cell numbers restricted donor-reactive repertoire measurement in a couple of subjects.

Germline V CDR1 and CDR2: SGHVS, FNYEAQ. The CDR3 runs 15 residues. V gave up 0 bases and J gave up 5 bases, with 13 bases separating them. Material: CD4+ T cells from blood, obtained before liver transplant. This rearrangement joins TRBV7-6 to TRBJ2-5; no firm D call. The sequence derives from a human donor who received a liver transplant. The CDR3 region has the DNA TGTGCCAGCAGCTTAGCGCTGGCTAGTCGGGAGACCCAGTACTTC. It yields the protein CASSLALASRETQYF.